Detailed here is one T cell receptor beta chain. Losses at the gene ends were 4 bases for V and 13 bases for J; bases not matched to a gene: 20. The CDR3 is 17 residues long. Germline loops: CDR1 KGHDR, CDR2 SFDVKD. The source of the sample is a study of blood T cell repertoires in COVID-19. Overall study: Sample material is recorded as cDNA or gDNA derived from T cells, B-cell-depleted T cells, or PBMCs.

Profiled with immunoSEQ multiplex PCR; TCRdb holds only in-frame clones, not every one. Of 250,000 or so clones in the sample, roughly 80% were seen once. The receptor's source is a man aged 80 or over with acute or convalescent COVID-19. Sequences were obtained from peripheral blood. The chain combines TRBV24-1 with TRBJ1-4; 7 positions match TRBD1. The CDR3 DNA is TGTGCCACCAGTGACTCCAACAGGGGCCGGCCGGGAGGGGGACTGTTTTTT. This sequence encodes CATSDSNRGRPGGGLFF.